The clone carrying this T cell receptor beta chain was seen many times. The data stem from a study of regulatory T cells in long-lasting Graves disease. This CDR3 is 12 amino acids long. V dropped 8 bases and J dropped 10 bases, with 15 bases sitting between them. Germline V CDR1 and CDR2: SGHAT, FQNNGV. Arm-PCR of CDR3 regions and iRepertoire HTBI primers were used to build TCR beta libraries. TCRdb itself ran the multiplex PCR reads through MiXCR, one entry per CDR3 protein. This table has roughly 440,000 distinct CDR3 sequences, about a sixth appearing once. The time point was: newly diagnosed GD, antithyroid drugs for less than 3 months. Construction of the TCR library relied on RNA isolated from PBMCs. The same specimen was also included in a second study, on T cells in Graves' hyperthyroidism and ophthalmopathy.

The rearrangement links TRBV11-2 to TRBJ2-1, with a possible D match to TRBD2 (6 bases). The sequences come from peripheral blood mononuclear cells (PBMCs), collected at new diagnosis, from a patient treated with antithyroid drugs. This TCR was recovered from a woman between 18 and 30 years old with Graves disease. DNA of the CDR3: TGTGCCAGCCGCGACGGAGGGAGGGAGCAGTTCTTC. This encodes CASRDGGREQFF.